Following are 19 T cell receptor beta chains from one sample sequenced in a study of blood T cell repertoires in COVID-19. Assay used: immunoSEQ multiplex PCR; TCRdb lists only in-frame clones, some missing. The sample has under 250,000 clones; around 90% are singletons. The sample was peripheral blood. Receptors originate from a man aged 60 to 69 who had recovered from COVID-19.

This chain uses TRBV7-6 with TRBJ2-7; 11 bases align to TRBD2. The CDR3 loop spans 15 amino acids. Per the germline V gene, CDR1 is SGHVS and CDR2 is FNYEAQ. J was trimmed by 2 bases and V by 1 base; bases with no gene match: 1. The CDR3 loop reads CASSLELAGAYEQYF. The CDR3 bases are TGTGCCAGCAGCTTAGAACTAGCGGGGGCCTACGAGCAGTACTTC.

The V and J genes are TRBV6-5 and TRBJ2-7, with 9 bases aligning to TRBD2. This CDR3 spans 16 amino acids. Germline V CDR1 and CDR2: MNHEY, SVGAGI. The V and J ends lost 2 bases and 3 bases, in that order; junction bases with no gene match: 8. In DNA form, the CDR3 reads TGTGCCAGCAGTTACAGAGGACTAGCGCCTTACTACGAGCAGTACTTC. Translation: CASSYRGLAPYYEQYF.

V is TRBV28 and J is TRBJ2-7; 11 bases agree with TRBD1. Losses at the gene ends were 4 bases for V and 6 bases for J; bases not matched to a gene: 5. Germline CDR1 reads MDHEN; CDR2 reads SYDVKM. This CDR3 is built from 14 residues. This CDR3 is CASSSGQGASEQYF. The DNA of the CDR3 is TGTGCCAGCAGTTCCGGACAGGGGGCGTCCGAGCAGTACTTC.

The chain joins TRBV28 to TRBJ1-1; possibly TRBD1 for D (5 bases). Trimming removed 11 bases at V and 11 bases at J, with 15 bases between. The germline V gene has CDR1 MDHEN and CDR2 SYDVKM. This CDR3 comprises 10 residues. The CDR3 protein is CALGTGRAFF. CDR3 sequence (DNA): TGTGCCCTTGGAACAGGCCGCGCTTTCTTT.

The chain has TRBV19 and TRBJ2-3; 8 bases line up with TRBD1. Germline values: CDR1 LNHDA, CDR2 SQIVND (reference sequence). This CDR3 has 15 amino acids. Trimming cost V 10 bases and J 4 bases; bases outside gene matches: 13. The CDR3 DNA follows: TGTGCCACCTCGAAGAAACAGGGGGGAGCAGATACGCAGTATTTT. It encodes CATSKKQGGADTQYF. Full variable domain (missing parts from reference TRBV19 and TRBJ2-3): DGGITQSPKYLFRKEGQNVTLSCEQNLNHDAMYWYRQDPGQGLRLIYYSQIVNDFQKGDIAEGYSVSREKKESFPLTVTSAQKNPTAFYLCATSKKQGGADTQYFGPGTRLTVL.

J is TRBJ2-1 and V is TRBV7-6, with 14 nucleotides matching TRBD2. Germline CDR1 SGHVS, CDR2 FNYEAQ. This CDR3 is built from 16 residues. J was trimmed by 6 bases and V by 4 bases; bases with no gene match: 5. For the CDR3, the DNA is TGTGCCAGCAGCTCGTCCGGGACTAGCGGGGGCAATGAGCAGTTCTTC. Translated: CASSSSGTSGGNEQFF.

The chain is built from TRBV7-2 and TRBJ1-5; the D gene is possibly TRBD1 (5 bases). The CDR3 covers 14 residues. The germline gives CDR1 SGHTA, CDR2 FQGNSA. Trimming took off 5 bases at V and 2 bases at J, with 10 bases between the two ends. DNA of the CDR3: TGTGCCAGCAGCCCCGGAGGGGGCAATCAGCCCCAGCATTTT. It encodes CASSPGGGNQPQHF.

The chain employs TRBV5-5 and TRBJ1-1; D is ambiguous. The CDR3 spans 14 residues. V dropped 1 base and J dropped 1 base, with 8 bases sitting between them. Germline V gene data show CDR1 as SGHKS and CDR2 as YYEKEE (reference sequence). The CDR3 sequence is CASSLSPTNTEAFF. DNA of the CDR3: TGTGCCAGCAGCTTGAGTCCTACGAACACTGAAGCTTTCTTT.

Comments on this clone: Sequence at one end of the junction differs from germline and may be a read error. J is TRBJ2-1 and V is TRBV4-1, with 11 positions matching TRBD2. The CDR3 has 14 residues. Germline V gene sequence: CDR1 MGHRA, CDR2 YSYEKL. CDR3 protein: CASSQDVNKGLAVF. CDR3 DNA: TGCGCCAGCAGCCAAGATGTGAACAAGGGACTAGCGGTCTTC.

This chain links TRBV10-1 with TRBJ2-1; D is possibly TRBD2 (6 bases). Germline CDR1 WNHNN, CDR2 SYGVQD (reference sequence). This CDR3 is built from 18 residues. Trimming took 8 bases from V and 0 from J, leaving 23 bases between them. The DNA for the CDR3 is TGCGCCAGCGCCCACCTAGGGAGTGGGGGGAGCTCCTACAATGAGCAGTTCTTC. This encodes CASAHLGSGGSSYNEQFF.

The CDR3 is CASSSLWTQYF. Written as DNA, the CDR3 is TGTGCCAGCAGCTCTCTCTGGACCCAGTACTTC. The J gene is TRBJ2-5, the V gene TRBV5-6; D gene unclear. CDR1 is SGHDT and CDR2 is YYEEEE in the germline V gene. There are 11 residues in the CDR3. Trimming pared 3 bases from V and 7 bases from J, leaving 7 bases between.

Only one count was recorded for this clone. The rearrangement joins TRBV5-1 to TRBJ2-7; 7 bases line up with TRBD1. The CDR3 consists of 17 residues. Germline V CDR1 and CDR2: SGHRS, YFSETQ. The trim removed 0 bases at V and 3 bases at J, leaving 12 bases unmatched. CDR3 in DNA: TGCGCCAGCAGCTTGGAGTTAATAGGCCAGGGGGACTACGAGCAGTACTTC. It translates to CASSLELIGQGDYEQYF.

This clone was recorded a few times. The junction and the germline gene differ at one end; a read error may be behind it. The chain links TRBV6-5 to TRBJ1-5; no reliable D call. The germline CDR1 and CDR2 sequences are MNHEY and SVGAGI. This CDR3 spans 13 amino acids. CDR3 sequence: CASIHAPNQTQHF. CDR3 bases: TGTGCCAGCATCCACGCTCCGAATCAGACCCAGCATTTT.

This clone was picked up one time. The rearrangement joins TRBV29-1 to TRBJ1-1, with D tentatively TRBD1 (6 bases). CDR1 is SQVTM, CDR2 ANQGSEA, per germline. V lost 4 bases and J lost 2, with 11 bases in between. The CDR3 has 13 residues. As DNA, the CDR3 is TGCAGCGTTGGGGGGGGCCCAAACACTGAAGCTTTCTTT. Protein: CSVGGGPNTEAFF.

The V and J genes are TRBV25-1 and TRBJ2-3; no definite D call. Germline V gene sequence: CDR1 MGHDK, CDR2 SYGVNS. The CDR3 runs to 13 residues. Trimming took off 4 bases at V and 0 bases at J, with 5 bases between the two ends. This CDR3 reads CASSAPSTDTQYF. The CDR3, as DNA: TGTGCCAGCAGTGCCCCGAGCACAGATACGCAGTATTTT.

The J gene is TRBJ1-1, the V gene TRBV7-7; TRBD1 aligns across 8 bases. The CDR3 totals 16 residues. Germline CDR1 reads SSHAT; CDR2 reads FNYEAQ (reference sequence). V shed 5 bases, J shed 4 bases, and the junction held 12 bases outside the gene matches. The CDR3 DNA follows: TGTGCCAGCAGCACCACCCGGCAGGGGGCCGGCACTGAAGCTTTCTTT. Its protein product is CASSTTRQGAGTEAFF.

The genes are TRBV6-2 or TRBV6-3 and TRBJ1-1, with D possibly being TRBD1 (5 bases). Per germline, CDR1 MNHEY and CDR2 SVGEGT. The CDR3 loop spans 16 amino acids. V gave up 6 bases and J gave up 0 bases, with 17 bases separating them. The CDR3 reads CASRYDSLLLNTEAFF. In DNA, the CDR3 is TGTGCCAGCAGGTACGACAGTCTTTTATTGAACACTGAAGCTTTCTTT.

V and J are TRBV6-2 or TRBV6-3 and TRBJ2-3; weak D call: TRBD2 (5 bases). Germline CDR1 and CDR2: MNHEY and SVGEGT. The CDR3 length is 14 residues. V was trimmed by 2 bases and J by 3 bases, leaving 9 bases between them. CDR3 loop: CASSYRGGTDTQYF. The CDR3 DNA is TGTGCCAGCAGTTACCGCGGCGGGACAGATACGCAGTATTTT.

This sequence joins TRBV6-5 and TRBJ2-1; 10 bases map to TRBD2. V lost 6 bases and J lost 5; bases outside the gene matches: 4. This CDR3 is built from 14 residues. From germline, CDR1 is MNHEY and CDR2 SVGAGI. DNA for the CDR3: TGTGCCAGCAGATCGGGACTAGCGAACAATGAGCAGTTCTTC. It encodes CASRSGLANNEQFF.